The 28 T cell receptor beta chains given below trace back to one sample, sequenced in a study of CD8 T cells in Susac syndrome. When the RNA was reverse transcribed, random hexamers were used with an input of 0.5 to 1 ug. TCRdb independently ran MiXCR on the immunoSEQ multiplex PCR reads; one entry per CDR3 protein. The sample includes 70,000 to 95,000 distinct CDR3 sequences, around 94% seen only once; the top ten take less than 0.95%. Sequencing input: CD8+ T cells from PBMCs. The receptor source for this set is a human donor with Susac syndrome.

The chain carries TRBV6-2 or TRBV6-3 and TRBJ2-1; D is undetermined. V lost 5 bases, J lost 5 bases, and 4 bases lay in between. The CDR3 is 11 residues long. Germline-derived CDR1 and CDR2 are MNHEY and SVGEGT. The CDR3 reads CASSQDNEQFF. CDR3 DNA: TGTGCCAGCAGTCAAGACAATGAGCAGTTCTTC.

The chain links TRBV28 to TRBJ1-2, with 9 bases fitting TRBD1. V gave up 6 bases and J gave up 4 bases; unmatched junction bases: 3. The CDR3 covers 13 residues. In germline, CDR1 is MDHEN, CDR2 SYDVKM. This CDR3 is CASSPDRGYGYTF. CDR3 sequence (DNA): TGTGCCAGCAGCCCGGACAGGGGCTATGGCTACACCTTC.

This chain connects TRBV20-1 to TRBJ2-7; D not certain. The CDR3 runs to 11 residues. V lost 4 bases, J lost 7 bases, and 11 bases lay in between. Looked up from germline, CDR1 is DFQATT and CDR2 is SNEGSKA (reference sequence). CDR3 nucleotides: TGCAGTGCTACCGGAACGTATGAGCAGTACTTC. Its translation: CSATGTYEQYF.

V gene TRBV28 combines with J gene TRBJ2-1; D is unresolved. V lost 3 bases, J lost 9 bases, and 12 bases lay in between. Germline CDR1 and CDR2: MDHEN and SYDVKM. The CDR3 runs to 13 residues. This chain's CDR3 is CASSFNRAGEQFF. CDR3 sequence (DNA): TGTGCCAGCAGTTTTAACCGGGCAGGTGAGCAGTTCTTC.

The J gene is TRBJ1-5, the V gene TRBV7-9; D gene unclear. Germline V gene sequence: CDR1 SEHNR, CDR2 FQNEAQ (reference sequence). Trimming removed 4 bases at V and 1 base at J, with 2 bases between. The CDR3 has 12 residues. CDR3 DNA: TGTGCCAGCAGCTACAGCAATCAGCCCCAGCATTTT. Protein sequence: CASSYSNQPQHF.

This chain joins TRBV29-1 and TRBJ2-1; perhaps D is TRBD1 or TRBD2 (5 bases each). This CDR3 contains 13 residues. Trimming took off 6 bases at V and 6 bases at J, with 15 bases between the two ends. In germline, CDR1 is SQVTM, CDR2 ANQGSEA. Written as DNA, the CDR3 is TGCAGCGTCCAGAAGCCAGGGACCAATGAGCAGTTCTTC. Protein product: CSVQKPGTNEQFF.

The V and J genes are TRBV6-5 and TRBJ2-2; D remains ambiguous. Trimming took 0 bases from V and 5 from J, leaving 7 bases between them. Germline assignment: CDR1 MNHEY and CDR2 SVGAGI. CDR3 length equals 14 residues. This chain's CDR3 is CASSYSLGTGELFF. The CDR3 nucleotides read TGTGCCAGCAGTTACTCCTTAGGGACCGGGGAGCTGTTTTTT.

The V gene is TRBV27, the J gene TRBJ2-1; TRBD2 matches at 13 bases. The CDR3 runs 17 residues. The germline gives CDR1 MNHEY, CDR2 SMNVEV (reference sequence). V was clipped by 8 bases and J by 0 bases; unmatched bases: 7. Written as DNA, the CDR3 is TGTGCCAGCGCCGGGACTAGCGGGGCTCCCTCCTACAATGAGCAGTTCTTC. It translates to CASAGTSGAPSYNEQFF.

The chain combines TRBV4-1 with TRBJ2-1, with no clear D. V was trimmed by 5 bases and J by 6 bases, leaving 23 bases between them. The CDR3 sequence is 17 residues long. Germline V gene sequence: CDR1 MGHRA, CDR2 YSYEKL. The CDR3 DNA is TGCGCCAGCAGCGGCCCTTGGGGAACGGCCCCGCCCAATGAGCAGTTCTTC. Its protein product is CASSGPWGTAPPNEQFF.

This rearrangement joins TRBV4-2 to TRBJ2-7, with D perhaps being TRBD1 or TRBD2 (5 bases each). CDR1 is LGHNA, CDR2 YNFKEQ, per germline. The CDR3 contains 16 residues. Trimming took off 4 bases at V and 1 base at J, with 17 bases between the two ends. CDR3 nucleotides: TGTGCCAGCAGCCCCTTCTCCGGGACGGAGTCCTACGAGCAGTACTTC. Encoded protein: CASSPFSGTESYEQYF.

The genes are TRBV2 and TRBJ2-7; D call uncertain. CDR3 length: 16 residues. CDR1 and CDR2 from the germline V gene are SNHLY and FYNNEI. Trimming left V 0 bases short and J 0 bases short, with 12 bases between. CDR3 protein: CASSEARKPYSYEQYF. CDR3 DNA sequence: TGTGCCAGCAGTGAAGCAAGGAAGCCCTACTCCTACGAGCAGTACTTC.

The chain is built from TRBV28 and TRBJ2-3, with 13 bases aligning to TRBD2. The junction had 12 bases not matched to a gene; V was cut back by 10 bases and J by 5 bases. Germline-derived CDR1 and CDR2 are MDHEN and SYDVKM. CDR3 length equals 16 residues. The DNA for the CDR3 is TGTGCCACATTCCAAACTAGCGGGGGGGTTGGAGATACGCAGTATTTT. This codes for CATFQTSGGVGDTQYF. Variable domain in full (rest from reference TRBV28 and TRBJ2-3): DVKVTQSSRYLVKRTGEKVFLECVQDMDHENMFWYRQDPGLGLRLIYFSYDVKMKEKGDIPEGYSVSREKKERFSLILESASTNQTSMYLCATFQTSGGVGDTQYFGPGTRLTVL.

This clonotype has only one observation. The chain links TRBV7-9 to TRBJ2-1; TRBD2 agrees at 7 bases. Germline V CDR1 and CDR2: SEHNR, FQNEAQ (reference sequence). CDR3 length: 15 residues. J was trimmed by 5 bases and V by 1 base; bases with no gene match: 5. The CDR3 loop is CASSLESGGNNEQFF. The CDR3 DNA reads TGTGCCAGCAGCTTAGAGTCGGGAGGAAACAATGAGCAGTTCTTC.

The rearrangement links TRBV6-5 to TRBJ2-2; 9 positions agree with TRBD1. Trimming at V came to 5 bases and at J to 2 bases, leaving 3 bases not matched to a gene. CDR3 length: 15 amino acids. Germline CDR1 reads MNHEY; CDR2 reads SVGAGI. The CDR3 is CASSGTGYNTGELFF. DNA for the CDR3: TGTGCCAGCAGTGGGACAGGGTATAACACCGGGGAGCTGTTTTTT.

The chain employs TRBV12-3 or TRBV12-4 and TRBJ2-7; unclear D gene. The length of the CDR3 is 14 residues. V was shortened by 1 base and J by 2 bases, with 9 bases between the two germline ends. The CDR3 reads CASSLGSRAYEQYF. CDR3 bases: TGTGCCAGCAGTTTAGGATCCCGCGCCTACGAGCAGTACTTC.

The chain uses TRBV30 and TRBJ2-4; 8 nucleotides line up with TRBD1. Per germline, CDR1 GTSNPN and CDR2 SVGIG (reference sequence). CDR3 length: 14 amino acids. The trim removed 3 bases at V and 8 bases at J, leaving 9 bases unmatched. The CDR3: CAWSDGQGMDIQYF. The CDR3 nucleotides read TGTGCCTGGAGCGACGGACAGGGTATGGACATTCAGTACTTC.

The genes are TRBV20-1 and TRBJ2-7; a weak D match, TRBD1 (5 bases). Per germline, CDR1 DFQATT and CDR2 SNEGSKA (reference sequence). V lost 4 bases and J 1 base, leaving 11 bases between the germline ends. The CDR3 contains 13 residues. CDR3 coding DNA: TGCAGTGCTAACCCCGACAGATCCTACGAGCAGTACTTC. It specifies CSANPDRSYEQYF.

The chain combines TRBV29-1 with TRBJ2-1; D not certain. Trimming cost V 8 bases and J 2 bases, with 16 bases left between them. CDR3 size: 14 residues. Germline V CDR1 and CDR2: SQVTM, ANQGSEA. The CDR3 bases are TGCAGCTTACAACCAGACCAGACCTACAATGAGCAGTTCTTC. This gives the protein CSLQPDQTYNEQFF.

J is TRBJ2-5 and V is TRBV20-1; D not certain. CDR1 and CDR2 (germline): DFQATT, SNEGSKA (reference sequence). Trimming took 5 bases from V and 7 from J, leaving 14 bases between them. The CDR3 extends over 12 amino acids. The CDR3 loop reads CSASGPWGTQYF. CDR3 in DNA: TGCAGTGCTTCGGGCCCATGGGGGACCCAGTACTTC.

The gene calls are TRBV2 and TRBJ1-2; unclear D gene. With 1 base removed from V and 4 bases from J, the gap between germline ends came to 7 bases. The V gene's germline CDR1 is SNHLY and CDR2 FYNNEI. This CDR3 contains 13 residues. The CDR3 region is CASSEGSLYGYTF. CDR3 bases: TGTGCCAGCAGTGAAGGTAGTCTCTATGGCTACACCTTC. Complete variable domain (other parts from reference TRBV2 and TRBJ1-2): EPEVTQTPSHQVTQMGQEVILRCVPISNHLYFYWYRQILGQKVEFLVSFYNNEISEKSEIFDDQFSVERPDGSNFTLKIRSTKLEDSAMYFCASSEGSLYGYTFGSGTRLTVV.

This chain uses TRBV15 with TRBJ2-1, with a possible D match to TRBD1 (6 bases). CDR3 size: 17 residues. V lost 4 bases and J lost 0, with 16 bases in between. The V gene's germline CDR1 is LNHNV and CDR2 YYDKDF (reference sequence). The CDR3 reads CATSTPWDIRSYNEQFF. The CDR3 DNA sequence: TGTGCCACCAGCACCCCCTGGGACATACGCTCCTACAATGAGCAGTTCTTC.

The chain links TRBV27 to TRBJ2-7; D is unclear. The V end lost 7 bases, the J end lost 3 bases, and 10 bases lay between the germline ends. This CDR3 is built from 12 residues. The germline gives CDR1 MNHEY, CDR2 SMNVEV (reference sequence). DNA for the CDR3: TGTGCCAGCACAGGTTTGAGCTACGAGCAGTACTTC. It is translated as CASTGLSYEQYF.

J is TRBJ2-1 and V is TRBV24-1; TRBD2 might be the D (5 bases). CDR1 KGHDR and CDR2 SFDVKD come from the germline V gene. The CDR3 extends over 16 amino acids. Deletions cut 4 bases from V and 2 bases from J, with 14 bases between. The CDR3 sequence: CATSDGMDSAYNEQFF. In DNA, the CDR3 is TGTGCCACCAGTGACGGGATGGACTCAGCCTACAATGAGCAGTTCTTC.

The chain has TRBV6-2 or TRBV6-3 and TRBJ2-3; D is uncertain. Trimming took 5 bases from V and 5 from J, leaving 8 bases between them. CDR1 and CDR2 from the germline V gene are MNHEY and SVGEGT. The CDR3 has 12 amino acids. This CDR3 reads CASSPDRDTQYF. CDR3 coding DNA: TGTGCCAGCAGTCCGGACCGAGATACGCAGTATTTT.

This chain uses TRBV4-3 with TRBJ2-7; perhaps D is TRBD1 or TRBD2 (5 bases each). The V gene lost 1 base and the J gene lost 3 bases, with 13 bases spanning the gap. The CDR3 runs to 15 residues. Germline V gene lookup returns CDR1 LGHNA and CDR2 YSLEER. The DNA of the CDR3 is TGCGCCAGCAGCCAAGCTTTTGGGGGAATCTACGAGCAGTACTTC. Translating it yields CASSQAFGGIYEQYF.

The CDR3 DNA reads as TGTGCCAGCAGCCCAGGGGGGGTAGGCGTACCAGATACGCAGTATTTT. This codes for CASSPGGVGVPDTQYF. V is TRBV27 and J is TRBJ2-3; D is tentatively TRBD1 or TRBD2 (7 bases each). Trimming took off 6 bases at V and 4 bases at J, with 20 bases between the two ends. This CDR3 is 16 amino acids long. Germline CDR1 MNHEY, CDR2 SMNVEV (reference sequence).

The rearrangement uses TRBV24-1 and TRBJ2-5, with D perhaps matching TRBD2 (6 bases). CDR1 and CDR2 from the germline V gene are KGHDR and SFDVKD. The V and J ends lost 3 bases and 5 bases respectively, with 12 bases between them. The CDR3 contains 14 residues. The CDR3 nucleotides are TGTGCCACCAGTGATCCTGGGACTGGTGAGACCCAGTACTTC. Its translation is CATSDPGTGETQYF.

J is TRBJ1-2 and V is TRBV13, with TRBD1 as a possible D gene (6 bases). The germline gives CDR1 PRHDT, CDR2 FYEKMQ (reference sequence). The germline V and J ends were trimmed by 0 bases and 0 bases, with 11 bases remaining between them. The CDR3 has 16 amino acids. The CDR3, as DNA: TGTGCCAGCAGCTTAGGCCGGGACATCACTAACTATGGCTACACCTTC. Protein product: CASSLGRDITNYGYTF.